A single T cell receptor beta chain is shown here with its context. Amplified regions were TCR beta CDR3 sequences from RNA transcripts. In the first-round RT-PCR of the TCR CDR3, the HTBI primer set was used. TCRdb passed the multiplex PCR reads through MiXCR, listing each CDR3 protein once. The data show hundreds of thousands of distinct CDR3 sequences, roughly 14% seen once. CDR3 length: 15 amino acids. The junction had 11 bases not matched to a gene; V was cut back by 4 bases and J by 7 bases. Germline CDR1 is KGHSH and CDR2 is LQKENI. The entry originates in a study of T cells in Graves' hyperthyroidism and ophthalmopathy. Background on the study: It was at initial diagnosis, before any treatment, that peripheral blood was collected.

The chain uses TRBV18 and TRBJ1-2, with 8 bases lining up with TRBD1. Sequences were obtained from blood. The origin of this receptor is a woman between 40 and 50 years old with Graves' ophthalmopathy. The CDR3, as DNA: TGTGCCAGCTCACTGGGACAGGCTCCCCGAATTGGCTACACCTTC. It translates to CASSLGQAPRIGYTF.